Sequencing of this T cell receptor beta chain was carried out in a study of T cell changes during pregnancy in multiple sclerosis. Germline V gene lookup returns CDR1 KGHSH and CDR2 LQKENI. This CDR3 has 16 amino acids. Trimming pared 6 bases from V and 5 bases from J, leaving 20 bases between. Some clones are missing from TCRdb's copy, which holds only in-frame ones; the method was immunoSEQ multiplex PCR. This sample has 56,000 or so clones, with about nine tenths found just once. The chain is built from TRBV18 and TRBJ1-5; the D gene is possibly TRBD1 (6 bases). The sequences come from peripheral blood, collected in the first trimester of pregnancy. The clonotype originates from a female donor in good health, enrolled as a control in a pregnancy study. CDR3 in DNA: TGTGCCAGCTCCCCCAGGGCGGGGGGGGCAGATCAGCCCCAGCATTTT. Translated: CASSPRAGGADQPQHF.